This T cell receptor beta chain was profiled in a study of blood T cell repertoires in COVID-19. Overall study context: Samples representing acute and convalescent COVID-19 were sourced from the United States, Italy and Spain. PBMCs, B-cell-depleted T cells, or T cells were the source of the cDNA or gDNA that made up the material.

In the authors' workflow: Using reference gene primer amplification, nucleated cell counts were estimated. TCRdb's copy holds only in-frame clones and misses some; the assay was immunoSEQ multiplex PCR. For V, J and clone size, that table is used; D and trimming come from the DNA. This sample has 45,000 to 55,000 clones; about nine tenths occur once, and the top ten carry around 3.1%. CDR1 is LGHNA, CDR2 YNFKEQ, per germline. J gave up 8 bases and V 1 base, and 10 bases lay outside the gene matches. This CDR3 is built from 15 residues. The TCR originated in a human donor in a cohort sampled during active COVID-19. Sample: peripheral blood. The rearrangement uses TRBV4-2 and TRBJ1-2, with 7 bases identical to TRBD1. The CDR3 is CASSQGIQVGQGYTF. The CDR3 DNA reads TGTGCCAGCAGCCAAGGAATTCAGGTGGGACAGGGCTACACCTTC.